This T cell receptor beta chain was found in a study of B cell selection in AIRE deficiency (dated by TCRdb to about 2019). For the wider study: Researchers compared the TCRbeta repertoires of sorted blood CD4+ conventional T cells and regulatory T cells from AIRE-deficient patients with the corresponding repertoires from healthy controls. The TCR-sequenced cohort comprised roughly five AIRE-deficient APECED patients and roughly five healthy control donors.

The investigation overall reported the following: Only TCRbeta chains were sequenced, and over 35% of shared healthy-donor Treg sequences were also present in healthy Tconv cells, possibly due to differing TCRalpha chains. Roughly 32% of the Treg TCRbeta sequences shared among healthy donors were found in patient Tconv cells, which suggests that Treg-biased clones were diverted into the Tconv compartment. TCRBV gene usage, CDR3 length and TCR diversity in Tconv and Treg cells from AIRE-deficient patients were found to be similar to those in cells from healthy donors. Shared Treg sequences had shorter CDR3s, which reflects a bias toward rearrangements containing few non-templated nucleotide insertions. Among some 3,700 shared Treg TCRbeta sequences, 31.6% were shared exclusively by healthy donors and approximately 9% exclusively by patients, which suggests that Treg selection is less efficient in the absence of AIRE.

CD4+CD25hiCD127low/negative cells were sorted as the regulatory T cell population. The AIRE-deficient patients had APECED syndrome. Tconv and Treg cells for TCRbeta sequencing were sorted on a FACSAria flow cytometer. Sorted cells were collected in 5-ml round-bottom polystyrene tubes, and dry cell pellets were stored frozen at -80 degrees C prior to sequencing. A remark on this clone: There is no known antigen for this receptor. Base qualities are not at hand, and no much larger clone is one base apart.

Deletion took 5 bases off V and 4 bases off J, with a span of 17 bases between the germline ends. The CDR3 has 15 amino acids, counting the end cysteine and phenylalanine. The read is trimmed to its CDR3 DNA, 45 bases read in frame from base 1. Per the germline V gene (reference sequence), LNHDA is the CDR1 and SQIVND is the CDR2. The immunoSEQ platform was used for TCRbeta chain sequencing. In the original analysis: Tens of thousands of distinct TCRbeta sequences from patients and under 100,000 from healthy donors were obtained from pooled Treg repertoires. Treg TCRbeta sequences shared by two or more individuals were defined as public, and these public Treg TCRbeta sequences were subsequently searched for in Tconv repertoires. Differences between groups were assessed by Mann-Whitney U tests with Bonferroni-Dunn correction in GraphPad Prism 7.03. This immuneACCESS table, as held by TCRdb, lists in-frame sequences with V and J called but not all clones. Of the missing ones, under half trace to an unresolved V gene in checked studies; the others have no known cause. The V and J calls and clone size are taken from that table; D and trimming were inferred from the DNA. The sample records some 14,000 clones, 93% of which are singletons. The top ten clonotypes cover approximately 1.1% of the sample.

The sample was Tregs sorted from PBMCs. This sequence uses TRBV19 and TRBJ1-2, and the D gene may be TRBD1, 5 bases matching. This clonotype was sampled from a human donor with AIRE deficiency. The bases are TGTGCCAGTAGTGGCGGGGCCTTCTACGGCTATGGCTACACCTTC. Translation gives CASSGGAFYGYGYTF. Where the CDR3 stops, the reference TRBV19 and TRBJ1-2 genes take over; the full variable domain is DGGITQSPKYLFRKEGQNVTLSCEQNLNHDAMYWYRQDPGQGLRLIYYSQIVNDFQKGDIAEGYSVSREKKESFPLTVTSAQKNPTAFYLCASSGGAFYGYGYTFGSGTRLTVV.